This T cell receptor (beta chain) was recovered during a study of cytomegalovirus exposure and HLA in healthy donors. PCR involved 60 Vbeta and 13 Jbeta primers. TCRdb keeps only in-frame clones here, not all; method: immunoSEQ multiplex PCR. Of 250,000 or so clones detected, about nine tenths appear once; the ten largest clones hold approximately 1.5%. General study findings and limits: Sequences of the TCR beta chain were said to predict the HLA-A and HLA-B alleles of most subjects accurately.

Germline V gives CDR1 MNHEY, CDR2 SMNVEV (reference sequence). The length of the CDR3 is 13 residues. Trimming pared 6 bases from V and 4 bases from J, leaving 11 bases between. Notes on this clone: Its antigen is undetermined.

The rearrangement joins TRBV27 to TRBJ2-3; TRBD2 is a possible D gene (5 bases). This clonotype was obtained from a girl aged 2-10 years in good health and CMV-seronegative. Material for sequencing was PBMCs. The CDR3: CASRDWAADTQYF. The CDR3 bases are TGTGCCAGCAGGGACTGGGCGGCAGATACGCAGTATTTT.